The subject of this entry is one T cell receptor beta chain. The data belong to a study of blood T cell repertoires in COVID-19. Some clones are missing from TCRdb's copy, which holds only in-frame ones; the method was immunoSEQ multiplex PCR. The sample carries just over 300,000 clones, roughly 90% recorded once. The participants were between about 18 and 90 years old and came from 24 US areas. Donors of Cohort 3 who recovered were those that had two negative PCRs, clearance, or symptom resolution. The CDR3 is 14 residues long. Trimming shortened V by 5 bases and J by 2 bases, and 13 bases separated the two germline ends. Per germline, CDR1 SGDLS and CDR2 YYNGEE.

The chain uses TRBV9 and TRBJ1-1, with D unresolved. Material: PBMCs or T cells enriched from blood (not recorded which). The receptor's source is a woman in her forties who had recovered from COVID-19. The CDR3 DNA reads TGTGCCAGCAGTCCTAGCGGATCCAACACTGAAGCTTTCTTT. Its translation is CASSPSGSNTEAFF.